This T cell receptor (beta chain) was identified in a study of CD8+ T cells in alopecia areata. The investigators collected lesional scalp punch biopsies and peripheral blood from alopecia areata patients. Sorting from PBMCs produced CD4+ and CD8+ T cells. Isolated RNA was reverse transcribed into cDNA used as the sequencing template. Generated by immunoSEQ multiplex PCR, the TCRdb table keeps only in-frame clones and is missing some. The sample records tens of thousands of clones, roughly 47% being singletons. The CDR3 is 15 amino acids. Trimming at V came to 2 bases and at J to 7 bases, leaving 8 bases not matched to a gene. Germline lookup yields CDR1 SGHNT and CDR2 YYREEE (reference sequence). General study results and limits: Greater clonality was observed in lesional scalp samples, especially alopecia totalis/universalis, versus normal scalp.

As concerns this clone: No antigen is known for it.

Sequencing was carried out using NKG2D-low CD8+ T cells sorted from blood. This TCR came from a human donor with alopecia areata. The rearrangement uses TRBV5-4 and TRBJ2-4; 8 bases line up with TRBD2. For the CDR3, the DNA is TGTGCCAGCAGCTTAGAGTCGGCTAGCGGGAACATTCAGTACTTC. Its protein is CASSLESASGNIQYF.